The next 21 T cell receptor beta chains were all read from a single sample in a study of blood T cell repertoires in COVID-19. Libraries were prepared by immunoSEQ multiplex PCR; TCRdb keeps only in-frame clonotypes and omits some of them. This sample has roughly 180,000 clones, with more than 65% found just once. The sequencing input was PBMCs or T cells enriched from blood (not recorded which). These receptor sequences come from a man aged 60 to 75 who had recovered from COVID-19.

The rearrangement uses TRBV7-6 and TRBJ2-5; D might be TRBD1 (6 bases). The ends were cut back, 4 bases at V and 3 bases at J, with 15 bases in the middle. CDR3 length: 15 amino acids. The germline V gene encodes CDR1 SGHVS and CDR2 FNYEAQ. The CDR3 protein is CASSSPRGNEETQYF. CDR3 coding DNA: TGTGCCAGCAGCTCCCCAAGGGGGAATGAAGAGACCCAGTACTTC.

The chain joins TRBV28 to TRBJ1-2; D ambiguous. The CDR3 spans 13 residues. Germline V gene lookup returns CDR1 MDHEN and CDR2 SYDVKM. V was cut by 6 bases and J by 3 bases, with 11 bases left in between. The CDR3: CASRPRRHYGYTF. For the CDR3, the DNA is TGTGCCAGCAGGCCCCGGCGGCACTATGGCTACACCTTC.

CDR3 DNA sequence: TGTGCCAGCAGCCAGAAGATAGCGGGGGGCAGGTCCGATGAGCAGTTCTTC. This sequence encodes CASSQKIAGGRSDEQFF. The chain recombines TRBV4-2 with TRBJ2-1, with TRBD2 identical over 10 bases. V dropped 3 bases and J dropped 8; count of bases not matched to a gene: 13. The germline CDR1 and CDR2 sequences are LGHNA and YNFKEQ. There are 17 residues in the CDR3.

The rearrangement uses TRBV25-1 and TRBJ1-5; 8 bases fit TRBD1. Trimming cost V 4 bases and J 6 bases; bases outside gene matches: 5. The CDR3 covers 14 residues. CDR1 MGHDK and CDR2 SYGVNS come from the germline V gene. DNA for the CDR3: TGTGCCAGCAGTGGAACAGGGGGGATTCAGCCCCAGCATTTT. Translated, it gives CASSGTGGIQPQHF.

This chain connects TRBV7-9 to TRBJ2-7, with 9 bases lining up with TRBD1. With V trimmed by 5 bases and J by 7 bases, 15 bases remained unmatched. The CDR3 is 16 residues long. Germline CDR1 is SEHNR and CDR2 is FQNEAQ (reference sequence). For the CDR3, the DNA is TGTGCCAGCAGCCCGAAATTACCCGGGACAGGGTATGAGCAGTACTTC. Translated, it gives CASSPKLPGTGYEQYF.

CDR3: CAITTGSYNEQFF. CDR3 coding DNA: TGTGCCATCACTACCGGGTCCTACAATGAGCAGTTCTTC. This rearrangement joins TRBV10-3 to TRBJ2-1; D is undetermined. The V end lost 7 bases, the J end lost 1 base, and 8 bases lay between the germline ends. CDR1 and CDR2 (germline): ENHRY, SYGVKD. The CDR3 has 13 amino acids.

This clone was seen only once. The chain links TRBV18 to TRBJ1-6, with 7 positions matching TRBD1. This CDR3 has 15 amino acids. The J segment lost 5 bases and the V segment lost 3 bases, leaving 4 bases of the junction unmatched. CDR1 and CDR2 from the germline V gene are KGHSH and LQKENI. CDR3 sequence reads: CASSPIGTDNSPLHF. The CDR3 DNA sequence: TGTGCCAGCTCACCGATCGGGACAGATAATTCACCCCTCCACTTT.

The V gene is TRBV29-1, the J gene TRBJ1-2; 10 bases match TRBD1. Germline V gives CDR1 SQVTM, CDR2 ANQGSEA. The CDR3 consists of 14 residues. V was clipped by 6 bases and J by 1 base; unmatched bases: 5. DNA of the CDR3: TGCAGCGTCCGGGACAGGGGTGGTAACTATGGCTACACCTTC. It yields the protein CSVRDRGGNYGYTF.

This chain joins TRBV7-9 and TRBJ2-2; the match to TRBD1 covers 8 bases. The CDR3 has 18 residues. The germline V gene has CDR1 SEHNR and CDR2 FQNEAQ (reference sequence). J lost 0 bases, V lost 6 bases, and 12 bases had no gene match. The CDR3 here is CASRSRPQGESNTGELFF. CDR3 coding DNA: TGTGCCAGCAGGTCCCGCCCACAGGGGGAGTCGAACACCGGGGAGCTGTTTTTT. Full variable domain (outside the CDR3, taken from reference TRBV7-9 and TRBJ2-2): DTGVSQNPRHKITKRGQNVTFRCDPISEHNRLYWYRQTLGQGPEFLTYFQNEAQLEKSRLLSDRFSAERPKGSFSTLEIQRTEQGDSAMYLCASRSRPQGESNTGELFFGEGSRLTVL.

The chain links TRBV7-2 to TRBJ1-1; D uncertain. The V gene lost 4 bases and the J gene lost 2 bases, with 11 bases spanning the gap. Germline CDR1 SGHTA, CDR2 FQGNSA. The CDR3 runs to 14 residues. As DNA, the CDR3 is TGTGCCAGCAGCTCCCCAGGTACTAACACTGAAGCTTTCTTT. This translates into CASSSPGTNTEAFF.

The chain employs TRBV9 and TRBJ1-6; D call uncertain. Trimming stripped 0 bases from V and 12 bases from J, with 10 bases between. This CDR3 region has 13 residues. Per germline, CDR1 SGDLS and CDR2 YYNGEE. The chain's CDR3 is CASSVDANLPLHF. In DNA form, the CDR3 reads TGTGCCAGCAGCGTAGACGCTAATCTACCCCTCCACTTT.

DNA for the CDR3: TGTGCCAGTAGTACCACGGGGATGTACACTGAAGCTTTCTTT. Translating it yields CASSTTGMYTEAFF. The chain links TRBV19 to TRBJ1-1; D gene ambiguous. Trimming stripped 4 bases from V and 3 bases from J, with 12 bases between. CDR3 length: 14 amino acids. CDR1 is LNHDA and CDR2 is SQIVND in the germline V gene (reference sequence).

This clone was seen only a few times. This sequence joins TRBV5-1 and TRBJ2-1; 8 positions match TRBD2. Trimming cost V 4 bases and J 7 bases; bases outside gene matches: 4. CDR1 SGHRS and CDR2 YFSETQ come from the germline V gene. CDR3 length equals 13 residues. The CDR3 region has the DNA TGCGCCAGCAGCAGCGGGAGTGAGAATGAGCAGTTCTTC. As protein: CASSSGSENEQFF.

The chain uses TRBV5-6 and TRBJ2-7; D ambiguous. Looked up from germline, CDR1 is SGHDT and CDR2 is YYEEEE. The CDR3 runs 15 residues. V gave up 2 bases and J gave up 2 bases, with 14 bases separating them. CDR3 coding DNA: TGTGCCAGCAGCTTTTATTCGGGTCATGCCTACGAGCAGTACTTC. Translating it yields CASSFYSGHAYEQYF. Supplemented by reference TRBV5-6 and TRBJ2-7, the full variable domain reads DAGVTQSPTHLIKTRGQQVTLRCSPKSGHDTVSWYQQALGQGPQFIFQYYEEEERQRGNFPDRFSGHQFPNYSSELNVNALLLGDSALYLCASSFYSGHAYEQYFGPGTRLTVT.

The chain combines TRBV12-5 with TRBJ2-7, with 14 positions matching TRBD2. Germline CDR1 reads LGHNT; CDR2 reads FRNRAP. Trimming at V came to 7 bases and at J to 4 bases, leaving 15 bases not matched to a gene. This CDR3 contains 18 residues. In DNA, the CDR3 is TGTGCTAGTGCCCCTCCCCCCCCCGGGACTAGCGGGAGATACGAGCAGTACTTC. It is translated as CASAPPPPGTSGRYEQYF.

In DNA form, the CDR3 reads TGTGCCAGCCCGAACAGGGGCACCGGGGAGCTGTTTTTT. Its translation: CASPNRGTGELFF. This chain joins TRBV2 and TRBJ2-2; TRBD1 matches at 7 bases. Germline-derived CDR1 and CDR2 are SNHLY and FYNNEI. This CDR3 contains 13 residues. The junction had 4 bases not matched to a gene; V was cut back by 8 bases and J by 4 bases.

This clone has a single count. This CDR3 reads CASSQGTGGTEAFF. DNA for the CDR3: TGTGCCAGCAGCCAAGGGACAGGGGGCACTGAAGCTTTCTTT. The rearrangement links TRBV14 to TRBJ1-1; 10 nucleotides line up with TRBD1. V lost 1 base, J lost 4 bases, and 0 bases stayed unmatched. Germline-derived CDR1 and CDR2 are SGHDN and FVKESK. The CDR3 is 14 amino acids.

J is TRBJ1-2 and V is TRBV19, with 7 bases lining up with TRBD1. J was trimmed by 5 bases and V by 3 bases; bases with no gene match: 15. Per germline, CDR1 LNHDA and CDR2 SQIVND (reference sequence). The CDR3 covers 17 residues. The CDR3 is CASSMTIQQGNFYGYTF. The CDR3 nucleotides read TGTGCCAGTAGTATGACTATTCAACAGGGGAATTTTTATGGCTACACCTTC.

In DNA form, the CDR3 reads TGTGCCAGCAACCCTACAGGGAATAATTCACCCCTCCACTTT. The encoded protein is CASNPTGNNSPLHF. The chain couples TRBV7-9 to TRBJ1-6, with D maybe TRBD1 (6 bases). The CDR3 extends over 14 amino acids. Per germline, CDR1 SEHNR and CDR2 FQNEAQ (reference sequence). Trimming cost V 7 bases and J 5 bases, with 12 bases left between them.

The chain carries TRBV18 and TRBJ1-1, with unresolved D. The CDR3 loop spans 15 amino acids. CDR1 and CDR2 (germline): KGHSH, LQKENI. V was trimmed by 3 bases and J by 5 bases, leaving 16 bases between them. The CDR3 reads CASSPGIARITEAFF. The CDR3 DNA is TGTGCCAGCTCACCGGGCATCGCCCGAATTACTGAAGCTTTCTTT.

The chain recombines TRBV5-1 with TRBJ1-5, with D maybe TRBD1 (5 bases). V lost 4 bases and J 1 base, leaving 12 bases between the germline ends. This CDR3 has 15 residues. From germline, CDR1 is SGHRS and CDR2 YFSETQ. CDR3 amino acids: CASSQSGGSNQPQHF. CDR3 coding DNA: TGCGCCAGCAGCCAGTCCGGGGGAAGCAATCAGCCCCAGCATTTT. Full variable domain (rest looked up from reference TRBV5-1 and TRBJ1-5): KAGVTQTPRYLIKTRGQQVTLSCSPISGHRSVSWYQQTPGQGLQFLFEYFSETQRNKGNFPGRFSGRQFSNSRSEMNVSTLELGDSALYLCASSQSGGSNQPQHFGDGTRLSIL.